Below are 21 T cell receptor beta chains sequenced from a single sample in a study of shared clonotypes between healthy human individuals. Cells designated naive CD8 were CD45RO-negative and were positively selected for CCR7, with terminally differentiated effector memory CD45RA+ cells excluded. Here immunoSEQ multiplex PCR was the method, and the copy in TCRdb shows in-frame clones only, minus some. The sample contains around 2.1 million clones, under 95% of which appear only once. The sample comprised naive CD8+ T cells from PBMCs. Source of these receptors: a man aged 18 to 30 in good health. Some clones in this sample may be carry-over from other donors' samples.

The chain links TRBV28 to TRBJ1-2; unclear D gene. CDR1 and CDR2 (germline): MDHEN, SYDVKM. This CDR3 region has 15 residues. The V gene lost 1 base and the J gene lost 2 bases, with 11 bases spanning the gap. This CDR3 reads CASSLFLSNNYGYTF. The CDR3 nucleotides read TGTGCCAGCAGTTTATTTTTGAGTAACAACTATGGCTACACCTTC.

On this clone itself: Additional DNA sequences in this sample encode the identical CDR3. The rearrangement links TRBV9 to TRBJ2-7; no clear D gene. Trimming cost V 4 bases and J 4 bases, with 6 bases left between them. Germline assignment: CDR1 SGDLS and CDR2 YYNGEE. This CDR3 is 11 amino acids long. The CDR3 is CASSPGYEQYF. The CDR3 DNA reads TGTGCCAGCAGCCCTGGATACGAGCAGTACTTC.

V gene TRBV27 combines with J gene TRBJ2-2, with no clear D. Germline V gene data show CDR1 as MNHEY and CDR2 as SMNVEV (reference sequence). Trimming shortened V by 8 bases and J by 3 bases, and 7 bases separated the two germline ends. This CDR3 has 12 amino acids. This CDR3 reads CASRLHTGELFF. CDR3 bases: TGTGCCAGCCGACTTCACACCGGGGAGCTGTTTTTT.

As to this clone: Other DNA sequences in the sample encode the same CDR3. This sequence joins TRBV6-1 and TRBJ1-3; a weak D match, TRBD1 (5 bases). The CDR3 length is 15 residues. Germline V gene sequence: CDR1 MNHNS, CDR2 SASEGT. Trimming pared 1 base from V and 0 bases from J, leaving 7 bases between. The DNA for the CDR3 is TGTGCCAGCAGTGAAGGGACAATCTCTGGAAACACCATATATTTT. Protein product: CASSEGTISGNTIYF.

The gene calls are TRBV27 and TRBJ2-2; no clear D gene. Germline-derived CDR1 and CDR2 are MNHEY and SMNVEV (reference sequence). This CDR3 region has 12 residues. V lost 3 bases and J 6 bases, leaving 5 bases between the germline ends. The CDR3 protein is CASSFLPGELFF. The CDR3, as DNA: TGTGCCAGCAGTTTCCTACCCGGGGAGCTGTTTTTT.

Details on this clone: Other nucleotide sequences in the sample specify the same CDR3. The chain uses TRBV6-6 and TRBJ2-7, with a possible D match to TRBD1 (5 bases). The germline gives CDR1 MNHNY, CDR2 SVGAGI (reference sequence). The CDR3 extends over 12 amino acids. Trimming removed 5 bases at V and 0 bases at J, with 5 bases between. The CDR3 here is CASSDSSYEQYF. The CDR3 DNA is TGTGCCAGCAGTGACAGCTCCTACGAGCAGTACTTC.

V and J are TRBV28 and TRBJ1-1; a possible D gene is TRBD1 (6 bases). This CDR3 is 14 amino acids long. V shed 8 bases and J shed 1 base, with 14 bases lying between them. Germline lookup yields CDR1 MDHEN and CDR2 SYDVKM. The CDR3 loop reads CASRDRPQNTEAFF. The DNA for the CDR3 is TGTGCCAGCCGTGACAGGCCTCAGAACACTGAAGCTTTCTTT.

In its sample, this clone was seen a few times. This sample also contains other DNA sequences that code for the same CDR3. This chain joins TRBV7-9 and TRBJ2-2; D remains ambiguous. This CDR3 spans 11 amino acids. The germline V and J ends were trimmed by 6 bases and 8 bases, with 7 bases remaining between them. The germline gives CDR1 SEHNR, CDR2 FQNEAQ (reference sequence). CDR3 loop: CASSKAGELFF. Here the CDR3 DNA reads TGTGCCAGCAGTAAGGCAGGGGAGCTGTTTTTT.

The rearrangement links TRBV7-9 to TRBJ2-3, with D unclear. The germline V gene encodes CDR1 SEHNR and CDR2 FQNEAQ (reference sequence). Trimming stripped 7 bases from V and 2 bases from J, with 22 bases between. CDR3 length: 17 amino acids. CDR3 sequence: CASTTRLLSDYTDTQYF. In DNA, the CDR3 is TGTGCCAGCACCACCCGTCTCCTCTCGGATTACACAGATACGCAGTATTTT.

This chain links TRBV7-8 with TRBJ2-1; 10 bases match TRBD2. Looked up from germline, CDR1 is SGHVS and CDR2 is FQNEAQ. This CDR3 contains 13 residues. The V gene end was trimmed by 1 base and the J gene end by 10 bases; junction bases not matched to a gene: 1. CDR3 in amino acids: CASSLVLAGEQFF. The CDR3 DNA reads TGTGCCAGCAGCTTAGTACTAGCGGGAGAGCAGTTCTTC.

The chain links TRBV28 to TRBJ2-2; the D is unclear. The length of the CDR3 is 15 residues. Germline CDR1 is MDHEN and CDR2 is SYDVKM. Deletions cut 3 bases from V and 0 bases from J, with 8 bases between. CDR3 bases: TGTGCCAGCAGTTTTACACCATCGAACACCGGGGAGCTGTTTTTT. Protein sequence: CASSFTPSNTGELFF.

CDR3 coding DNA: TGTGCCAGTACCGGGTTGTTAACGAACACCGGGGAGCTGTTTTTT. Translation gives CASTGLLTNTGELFF. The gene calls are TRBV27 and TRBJ2-2; D is ambiguous. CDR1 and CDR2 from the germline V gene are MNHEY and SMNVEV (reference sequence). With 9 bases removed from V and 0 bases from J, the gap between germline ends came to 14 bases. CDR3 length: 15 residues.

The chain combines TRBV5-1 with TRBJ2-3, with D perhaps matching TRBD2 (6 bases). This CDR3 spans 15 amino acids. The V and J ends lost 0 bases and 4 bases respectively, with 12 bases between them. CDR1 and CDR2 (germline): SGHRS, YFSETQ. The CDR3, as DNA: TGCGCCAGCAGCTTGGCCGTGGGGGGTCCAGATACGCAGTATTTT. This translates into CASSLAVGGPDTQYF.

The chain has TRBV9 and TRBJ2-7, with D possibly matching TRBD1 (6 bases). The CDR3 totals 14 residues. V gave up 0 bases and J gave up 7 bases, with 14 bases separating them. Per the germline V gene, CDR1 is SGDLS and CDR2 is YYNGEE. CDR3 region: CASSVGDTPREQYF. In DNA form, the CDR3 reads TGTGCCAGCAGCGTAGGGGACACCCCTCGAGAGCAGTACTTC.

This sequence joins TRBV7-2 and TRBJ2-7; no clear D. The germline V and J ends were trimmed by 5 bases and 4 bases, with 18 bases remaining between them. Germline values: CDR1 SGHTA, CDR2 FQGNSA. The CDR3 contains 15 residues. The CDR3 here is CASSITAGWNYEQYF. CDR3 DNA sequence: TGTGCCAGCAGCATTACAGCTGGGTGGAATTACGAGCAGTACTTC.

The chain uses TRBV29-1 and TRBJ2-5, with D tentatively TRBD2 (7 bases). Trimming pared 1 base from V and 6 bases from J, leaving 24 bases between. Looked up from germline, CDR1 is SQVTM and CDR2 is ANQGSEA. This CDR3 has 17 amino acids. For the CDR3, the DNA is TGCAGCGTTGAAGGACACCGGGGGGCAGGGGACTTGAAGACCCAGTACTTC. Protein sequence: CSVEGHRGAGDLKTQYF.

The chain couples TRBV7-9 to TRBJ1-4; D gene uncertain. This CDR3 has 14 residues. Germline V gene lookup returns CDR1 SEHNR and CDR2 FQNEAQ (reference sequence). The V end was cut by 5 bases, the J end by 8 bases, with 15 bases between. CDR3: CASSMRSDFEKLFF. Here the CDR3 DNA reads TGTGCCAGCAGCATGAGGTCGGACTTCGAAAAACTGTTTTTT.

The rearrangement uses TRBV7-8 and TRBJ1-1; D may be TRBD1 (6 bases). Germline CDR1 and CDR2: SGHVS and FQNEAQ. The CDR3 consists of 15 residues. Trimming left V 11 bases short and J 1 base short, with 20 bases between. In DNA form, the CDR3 reads TGTGCCGCAATTGGGGGCAGGGAGAGGAACACTGAAGCTTTCTTT. It specifies CAAIGGRERNTEAFF.

The DNA for the CDR3 is TGTGCCAGCAGCTTACAGGGGTACCCATACGAGCAGTACTTC. Translated, it gives CASSLQGYPYEQYF. The chain joins TRBV7-9 to TRBJ2-7; tentatively, D is TRBD1 (6 bases). The germline V gene has CDR1 SEHNR and CDR2 FQNEAQ (reference sequence). CDR3 length equals 14 residues. The V gene lost 2 bases and the J gene lost 4 bases, with 12 bases spanning the gap.

V is TRBV6-1 and J is TRBJ1-5; TRBD1 is a possible D gene (5 bases). This CDR3 is 17 amino acids long. Trimming took 2 bases from V and 0 from J, leaving 14 bases between them. Germline CDR1 and CDR2: MNHNS and SASEGT. CDR3 loop: CASSEIPGPISNQPQHF. In DNA form, the CDR3 reads TGTGCCAGCAGTGAAATCCCGGGACCCATTAGCAATCAGCCCCAGCATTTT.

As to this clone: The sample carries other DNA sequences with the same CDR3. The chain uses TRBV27 and TRBJ2-7; D tentatively reads TRBD1 or TRBD2 (6 bases each). This CDR3 spans 14 amino acids. V lost 5 bases, J lost 4 bases, and 15 bases lay in between. Germline V gives CDR1 MNHEY, CDR2 SMNVEV (reference sequence). Here the CDR3 DNA reads TGTGCCAGCAGTCCGAGAGGGGGGTATTACGAGCAGTACTTC. Translation: CASSPRGGYYEQYF.